Following are 6 T cell receptor beta chains from one sample sequenced in a study of identical twins. TCRdb called the 5' RACE reads again in MiXCR, with one record for every CDR3 protein. The repertoire includes around 450,000 distinct CDR3 sequences, approximately 14% of them detected once, and 0.52% sits in the top ten. The same specimen was also included in a second study, on yellow fever vaccine responses in identical twins.

The sequencing input was CD4+ T cells sorted from blood. The receptors were gathered from a woman under 30 in good health.

The table lists this clonotype with a few counts. The chain recombines TRBV20-1 with TRBJ2-7; TRBD1 matches 12 bases. Germline V gene sequence: CDR1 DFQATT, CDR2 SNEGSKA (reference sequence). CDR3 length: 14 amino acids. V lost 5 bases to trimming and J lost 7 bases; unmatched junction nucleotides: 9. CDR3 in DNA: TGCAGTGCTGAACCGGGACAGGGGGCGTATGAGCAGTACTTC. It encodes CSAEPGQGAYEQYF.

The rearrangement uses TRBV29-1 and TRBJ2-3; TRBD2 is a possible D gene (7 bases). The CDR3 is 14 amino acids. The V and J ends lost 6 bases and 1 base respectively, with 14 bases between them. Germline CDR1 is SQVTM and CDR2 is ANQGSEA. CDR3 region: CSVGGHLRTDTQYF. Here the CDR3 DNA reads TGCAGCGTCGGGGGGCATTTGCGCACAGATACGCAGTATTTT.

This clonotype was found a few times. The chain links TRBV6-1 to TRBJ2-7, with D hard to call. The CDR3 totals 12 residues. Germline CDR1 is MNHNS and CDR2 is SASEGT. The V gene lost 6 bases and the J gene lost 0 bases, with 6 bases spanning the gap. The CDR3 protein is CASRLISYEQYF. In DNA form, the CDR3 reads TGTGCCAGCAGACTGATCTCCTACGAGCAGTACTTC.

This chain links TRBV5-6 with TRBJ2-3; 15 bases line up with TRBD2. The CDR3 is 17 residues long. In germline, CDR1 is SGHDT, CDR2 YYEEEE. Germline trimming cut 4 bases from V and 2 bases from J; bases unmatched to any gene: 5. CDR3: CASSQGLAGGTTDTQYF. The CDR3 DNA sequence: TGTGCCAGCAGCCAGGGACTAGCGGGGGGCACCACAGATACGCAGTATTTT.

This clonotype has only a few counts. The rearrangement joins TRBV6-1 to TRBJ2-5; perhaps D is TRBD1 or TRBD2 (6 bases each). Per germline, CDR1 MNHNS and CDR2 SASEGT. The V end was cut by 3 bases, the J end by 5 bases, with 19 bases between. The CDR3 runs 16 residues. As DNA, the CDR3 is TGTGCCAGCAGTGACATAGTGGGGGGCCGTGGGGAGACCCAGTACTTC. This translates into CASSDIVGGRGETQYF.

This clonotype was detected a few times. The chain uses TRBV6-1 and TRBJ1-1; the D gene is possibly TRBD1 (5 bases). The CDR3 loop spans 14 amino acids. The ends were cut back, 6 bases at V and 1 base at J, with 12 bases in the middle. Germline V gives CDR1 MNHNS, CDR2 SASEGT. The CDR3 DNA reads TGTGCCAGCAGACCTTTGACAGCGAACACTGAAGCTTTCTTT. Its translation is CASRPLTANTEAFF.